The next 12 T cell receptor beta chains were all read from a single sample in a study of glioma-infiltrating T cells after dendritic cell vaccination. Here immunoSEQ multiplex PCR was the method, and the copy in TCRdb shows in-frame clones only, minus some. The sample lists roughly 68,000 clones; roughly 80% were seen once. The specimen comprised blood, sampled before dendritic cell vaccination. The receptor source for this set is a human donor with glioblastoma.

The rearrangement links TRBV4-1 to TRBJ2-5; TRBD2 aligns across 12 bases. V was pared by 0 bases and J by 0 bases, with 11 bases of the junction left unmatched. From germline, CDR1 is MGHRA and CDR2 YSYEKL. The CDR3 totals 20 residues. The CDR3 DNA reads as TGCGCCAGCAGCCAAGAAATGGCTAGCGGGGGGGCACCGTACCAAGAGACCCAGTACTTC. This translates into CASSQEMASGGAPYQETQYF.

The CDR3 DNA is TGTGCCTGCCAATGGACAGGGGGGTACTCTGGAAACACCATATATTTT. Amino acids: CACQWTGGYSGNTIYF. The chain uses TRBV30 and TRBJ1-3; 10 positions agree with TRBD1. Per germline, CDR1 GTSNPN and CDR2 SVGIG (reference sequence). V dropped 6 bases and J dropped 0; count of bases not matched to a gene: 8. The CDR3 sequence is 16 residues long.

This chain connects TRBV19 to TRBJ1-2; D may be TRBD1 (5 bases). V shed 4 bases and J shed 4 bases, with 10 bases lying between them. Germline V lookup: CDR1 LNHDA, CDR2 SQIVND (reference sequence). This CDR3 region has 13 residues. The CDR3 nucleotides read TGTGCCAGTAGTAATGACAGCCCCTATGGCTACACCTTC. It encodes CASSNDSPYGYTF. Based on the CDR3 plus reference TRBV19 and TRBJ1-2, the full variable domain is DGGITQSPKYLFRKEGQNVTLSCEQNLNHDAMYWYRQDPGQGLRLIYYSQIVNDFQKGDIAEGYSVSREKKESFPLTVTSAQKNPTAFYLCASSNDSPYGYTFGSGTRLTVV.

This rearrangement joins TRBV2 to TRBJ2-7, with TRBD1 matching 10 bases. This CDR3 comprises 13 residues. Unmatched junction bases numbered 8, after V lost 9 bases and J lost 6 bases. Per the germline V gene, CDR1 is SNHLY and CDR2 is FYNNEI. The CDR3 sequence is CARGTGVPGEQYF. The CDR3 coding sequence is TGTGCCAGAGGGACAGGGGTACCCGGCGAGCAGTACTTC.

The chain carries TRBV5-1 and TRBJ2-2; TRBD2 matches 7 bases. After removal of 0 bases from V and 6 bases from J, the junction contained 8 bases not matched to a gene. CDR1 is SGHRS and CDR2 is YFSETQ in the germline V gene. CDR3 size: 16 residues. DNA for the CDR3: TGCGCCAGCAGCTTGGGGCTAGCGGTGGCCCCCGGGGAGCTGTTTTTT. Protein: CASSLGLAVAPGELFF.

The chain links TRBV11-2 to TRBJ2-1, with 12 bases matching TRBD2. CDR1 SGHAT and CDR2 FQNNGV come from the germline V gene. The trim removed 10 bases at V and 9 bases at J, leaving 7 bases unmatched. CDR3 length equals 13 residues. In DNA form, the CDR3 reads TGTGCCATACCTAGCGGGGGGGCCGTTGAGCAGTTCTTC. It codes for CAIPSGGAVEQFF.

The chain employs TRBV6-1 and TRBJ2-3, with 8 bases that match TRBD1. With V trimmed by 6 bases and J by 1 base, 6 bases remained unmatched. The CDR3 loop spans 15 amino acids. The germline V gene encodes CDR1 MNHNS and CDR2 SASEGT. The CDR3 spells CASRIGQGGTDTQYF. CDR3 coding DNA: TGTGCCAGCAGAATAGGACAGGGAGGCACAGATACGCAGTATTTT.

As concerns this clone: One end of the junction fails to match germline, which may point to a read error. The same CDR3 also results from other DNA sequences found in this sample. The CDR3 protein is CASSSQGNTEAFF. CDR3 in DNA: TGTGCCAGTAGTAGTCAGGGGAACACTGAGGCTTTCTTT. The chain recombines TRBV19 with TRBJ1-1; a weak D match, TRBD1 (6 bases). This CDR3 comprises 13 residues. Germline CDR1 LNHDA, CDR2 SQIVND (reference sequence).

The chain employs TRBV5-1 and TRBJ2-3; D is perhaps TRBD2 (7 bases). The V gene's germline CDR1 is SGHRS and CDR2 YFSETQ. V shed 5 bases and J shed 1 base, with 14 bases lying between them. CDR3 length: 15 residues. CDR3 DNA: TGCGCCAGCAGAGCTGGCGGGGGCCGCACAGATACGCAGTATTTT. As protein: CASRAGGGRTDTQYF.

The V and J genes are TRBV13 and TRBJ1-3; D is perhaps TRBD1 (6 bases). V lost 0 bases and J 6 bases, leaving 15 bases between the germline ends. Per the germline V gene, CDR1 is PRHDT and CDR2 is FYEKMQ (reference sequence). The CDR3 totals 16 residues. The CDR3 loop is CASSLGRGGAKNTIYF. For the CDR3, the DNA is TGTGCCAGCAGCTTAGGCCGAGGGGGGGCGAAAAACACCATATATTTT.

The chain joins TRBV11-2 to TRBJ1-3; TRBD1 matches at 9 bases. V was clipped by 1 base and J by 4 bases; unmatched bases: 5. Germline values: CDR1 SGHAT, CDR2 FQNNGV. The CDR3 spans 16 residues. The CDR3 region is CASSLVRDRAGNTIYF. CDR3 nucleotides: TGTGCCAGCAGCTTAGTACGGGACAGGGCCGGAAACACCATATATTTT.

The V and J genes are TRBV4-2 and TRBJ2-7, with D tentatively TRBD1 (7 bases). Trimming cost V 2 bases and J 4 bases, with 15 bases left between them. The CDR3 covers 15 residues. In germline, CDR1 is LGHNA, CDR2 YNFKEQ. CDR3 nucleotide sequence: TGTGCCAGCAGCCAACTTCCAGGGGGGATGTACGAGCAGTACTTC. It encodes CASSQLPGGMYEQYF.